This T cell receptor (beta chain) was recorded in a study of cytomegalovirus exposure and HLA in healthy donors. General observations from the study: The classifier reportedly diagnosed cytomegalovirus status with high specificity and sensitivity. By HLA locus, TCR association rates varied in a later analysis, with DRB1 showing the most and HLA-C the fewest. Earlier findings revealed that most TCR beta V segments proved productive either about 90% or about 30% of the time. Most TCR sequences were seen very rarely across donors, but some public TCRs occurred in many.

60 Vbeta and 13 Jbeta primers were used in PCR. Sequencing used immunoSEQ multiplex PCR; TCRdb keeps in-frame clones, though not all of them. Of roughly 120,000 clones listed, under 85% are singletons. This CDR3 spans 16 amino acids. CDR1 MGHDK and CDR2 SYGVNS come from the germline V gene. V gave up 4 bases and J gave up 0 bases; unmatched junction bases: 6. Points on this clone: Its antigen remains unidentified.

The chain employs TRBV25-1 and TRBJ2-3, with TRBD1 matching over 8 bases. This receptor was taken from a woman aged 50 to 60 in good health and CMV-seropositive. The sample was PBMCs. The CDR3 DNA follows: TGTGCCAGCAGTGGAGACAGGGGTAGCAGCACAGATACGCAGTATTTT. Translation: CASSGDRGSSTDTQYF.